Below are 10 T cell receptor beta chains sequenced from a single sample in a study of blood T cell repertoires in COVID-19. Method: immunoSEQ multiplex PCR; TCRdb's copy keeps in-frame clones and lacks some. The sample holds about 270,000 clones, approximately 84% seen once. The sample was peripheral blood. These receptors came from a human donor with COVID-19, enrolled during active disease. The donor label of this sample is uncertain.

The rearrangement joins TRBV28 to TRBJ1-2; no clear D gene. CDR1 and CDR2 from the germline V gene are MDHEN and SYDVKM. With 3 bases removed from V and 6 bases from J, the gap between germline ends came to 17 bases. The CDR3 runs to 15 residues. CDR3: CASSLYPPGKDGYTF. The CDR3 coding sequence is TGTGCCAGCAGTTTGTACCCTCCGGGGAAGGATGGCTACACCTTC.

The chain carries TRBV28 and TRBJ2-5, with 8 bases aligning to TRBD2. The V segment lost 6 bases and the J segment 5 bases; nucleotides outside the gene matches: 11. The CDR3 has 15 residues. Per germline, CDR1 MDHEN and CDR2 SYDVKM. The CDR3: CASSSQAGARETQYF. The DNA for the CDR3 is TGTGCCAGCAGCTCTCAAGCGGGAGCGAGGGAGACCCAGTACTTC.

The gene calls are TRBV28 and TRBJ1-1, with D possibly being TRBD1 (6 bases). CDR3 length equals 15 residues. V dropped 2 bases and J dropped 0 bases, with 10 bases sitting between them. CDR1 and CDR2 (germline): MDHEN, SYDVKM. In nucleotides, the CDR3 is TGTGCCAGCAGTTTAGGGGGCGGACTGAACACTGAAGCTTTCTTT. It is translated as CASSLGGGLNTEAFF.

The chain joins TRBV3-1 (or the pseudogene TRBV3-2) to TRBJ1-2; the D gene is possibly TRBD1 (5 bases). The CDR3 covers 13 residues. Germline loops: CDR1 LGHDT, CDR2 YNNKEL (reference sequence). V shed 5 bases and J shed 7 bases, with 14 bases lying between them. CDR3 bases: TGTGCCAGCAGCGAGGGGAGGTATAGTGGCTACACCTTC. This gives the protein CASSEGRYSGYTF.

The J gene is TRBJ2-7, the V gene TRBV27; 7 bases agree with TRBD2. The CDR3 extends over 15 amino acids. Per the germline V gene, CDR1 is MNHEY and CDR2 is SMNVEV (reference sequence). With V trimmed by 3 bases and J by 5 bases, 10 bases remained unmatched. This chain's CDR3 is CASSFIGGGEDEQYF. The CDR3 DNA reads TGTGCCAGCAGTTTTATTGGGGGGGGAGAGGACGAGCAGTACTTC.

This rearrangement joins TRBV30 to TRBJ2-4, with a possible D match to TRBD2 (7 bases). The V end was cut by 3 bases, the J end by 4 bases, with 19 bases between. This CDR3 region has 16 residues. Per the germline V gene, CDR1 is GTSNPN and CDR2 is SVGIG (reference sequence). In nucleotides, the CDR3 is TGTGCCTGGAGAGGGGGGGGACAACGGCATAAAAACATTCAGTACTTC. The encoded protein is CAWRGGGQRHKNIQYF.

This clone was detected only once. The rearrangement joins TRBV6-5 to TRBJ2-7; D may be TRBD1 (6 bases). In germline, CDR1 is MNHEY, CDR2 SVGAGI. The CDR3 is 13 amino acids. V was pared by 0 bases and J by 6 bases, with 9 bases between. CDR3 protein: CASSYSRGGEQYF. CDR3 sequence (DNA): TGTGCCAGCAGTTACTCCAGGGGTGGCGAGCAGTACTTC.

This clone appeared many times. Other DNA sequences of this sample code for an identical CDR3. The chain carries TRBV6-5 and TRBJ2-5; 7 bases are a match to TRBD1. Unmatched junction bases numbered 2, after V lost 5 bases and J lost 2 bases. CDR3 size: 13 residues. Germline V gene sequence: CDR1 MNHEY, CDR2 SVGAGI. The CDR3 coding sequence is TGTGCCAGCAGTCGGGGACAGCAAGAGACCCAGTACTTC. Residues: CASSRGQQETQYF.

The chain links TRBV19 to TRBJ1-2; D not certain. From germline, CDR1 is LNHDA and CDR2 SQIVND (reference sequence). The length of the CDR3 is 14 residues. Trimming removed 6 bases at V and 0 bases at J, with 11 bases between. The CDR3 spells CASRNKEPNYGYTF. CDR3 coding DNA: TGTGCCAGTAGGAACAAAGAACCTAACTATGGCTACACCTTC. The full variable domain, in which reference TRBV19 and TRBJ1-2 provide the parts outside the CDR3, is DGGITQSPKYLFRKEGQNVTLSCEQNLNHDAMYWYRQDPGQGLRLIYYSQIVNDFQKGDIAEGYSVSREKKESFPLTVTSAQKNPTAFYLCASRNKEPNYGYTFGSGTRLTVV.

The CDR3: CASSLGTQNSPLHF. In nucleotides, the CDR3 is TGTGCCAGCAGCTTAGGGACACAGAATTCACCCCTCCACTTT. V is TRBV7-3 and J is TRBJ1-6; the D gene is possibly TRBD1 (6 bases). The CDR3 spans 14 residues. Germline V gene sequence: CDR1 SGHTA, CDR2 FQGTGA. Trimming cost V 2 bases and J 7 bases, with 9 bases left between them.